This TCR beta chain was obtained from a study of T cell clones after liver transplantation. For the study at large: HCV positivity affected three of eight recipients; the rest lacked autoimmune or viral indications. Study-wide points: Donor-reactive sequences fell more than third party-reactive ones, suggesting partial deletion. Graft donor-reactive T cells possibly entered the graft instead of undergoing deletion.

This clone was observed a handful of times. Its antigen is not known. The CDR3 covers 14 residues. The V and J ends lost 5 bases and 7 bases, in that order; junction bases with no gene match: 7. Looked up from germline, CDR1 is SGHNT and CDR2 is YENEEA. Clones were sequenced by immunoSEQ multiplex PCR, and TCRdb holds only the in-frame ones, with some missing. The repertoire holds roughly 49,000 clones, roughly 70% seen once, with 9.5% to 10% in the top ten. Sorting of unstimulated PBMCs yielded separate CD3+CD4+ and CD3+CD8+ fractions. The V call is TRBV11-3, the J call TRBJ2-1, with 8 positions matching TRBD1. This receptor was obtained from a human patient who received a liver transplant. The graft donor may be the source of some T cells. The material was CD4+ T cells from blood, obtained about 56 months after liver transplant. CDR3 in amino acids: CASSPGQGWNEQFF. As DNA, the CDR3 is TGTGCCAGCAGCCCCGGACAGGGTTGGAATGAGCAGTTCTTC.